Listed here is a single T cell receptor (beta chain). What it binds is not known. TCRdb processed the reads anew with MiXCR; each CDR3 protein has one entry. The data contain about 300,000 distinct CDR3 sequences, roughly a tenth of them singletons. The data originate from a study of T cell repertoires in cytomegalovirus infection. Findings and limits, study-wide: What dominated the ex vivo response were HLA-C-restricted CMV-specific TCR beta clonotypes.

The V and J ends lost 7 bases and 4 bases respectively, with 16 bases between them. The CDR3 runs 14 residues. Germline values: CDR1 SNHLY, CDR2 FYNNEI. The source of this sequence is a human donor in good health (CMV status not recorded). Some clones in this sample may be carry-over from other donors' samples. The chain joins TRBV2 to TRBJ1-1, with TRBD1 as a possible D gene (5 bases). The specimen sequenced was PBMCs. The CDR3 sequence: CASNSGGGTTEAFF. The CDR3 region has the DNA TGTGCCAGCAACAGCGGGGGAGGAACCACTGAAGCTTTCTTT.